Listed here are 21 T cell receptor beta chains from one sample, sequenced in a study of identical twins. TCRdb ran MiXCR on the 5' RACE reads and lists one entry per CDR3 protein. The table has around 1.7 million distinct CDR3 sequences, 32% seen once. The sequencing sample was made of cord blood. All receptors come from a newborn girl in good health.

As regards this clonotype: This may be a read error: a much more frequent sequence differs by one nucleotide. The chain combines TRBV10-3 with TRBJ2-7; 11 bases are shared with TRBD2. In germline, CDR1 is ENHRY, CDR2 SYGVKD. The CDR3 has 14 amino acids. CDR3 sequence (DNA): TGTACCATCAGGCCGGGACTAGCGGCCTACGAGCAGTACTTC. It encodes CTIRPGLAAYEQYF.

A note on this clonotype: A read error may be the cause here, since a much bigger clone is one base away. The V gene is TRBV10-3, the J gene TRBJ1-6; 9 positions match TRBD1. Germline CDR1 is ENHRY and CDR2 is SYGVKD. The V gene end was trimmed by 8 bases and the J gene end by 7 bases; junction bases not matched to a gene: 3. The CDR3 length is 13 residues. CDR3 DNA sequence: TGTGCCATCGCCGGGACAGGGAATTCACCCCTCCACTTT. This sequence encodes CAIAGTGNSPLHF.

This clonotype was counted between two and nine times. The genes are TRBV11-2 and TRBJ1-2; D gene ambiguous. The V end lost 1 base, the J end lost 6 bases, and 12 bases lay between the germline ends. The CDR3 length is 14 residues. The germline V gene encodes CDR1 SGHAT and CDR2 FQNNGV. The CDR3 here is CASSLVSKMDGYTF. CDR3 coding DNA: TGTGCCAGCAGCTTAGTTTCTAAAATGGATGGCTACACCTTC.

V and J are TRBV9 and TRBJ1-2, with D uncertain. The CDR3 runs 13 residues. Germline V gene data show CDR1 as SGDLS and CDR2 as YYNGEE. V dropped 0 bases and J dropped 5 bases, with 8 bases sitting between them. CDR3 residues: CASSVVRSYGYTF. The CDR3 DNA is TGTGCCAGCAGCGTAGTCCGGTCTTATGGCTACACCTTC. Looking up the rest from reference TRBV9 and TRBJ1-2 gives the full variable domain: DSGVTQTPKHLITATGQRVTLRCSPRSGDLSVYWYQQSLDQGLQFLIQYYNGEERAKGNILERFSAQQFPDLHSELNLSSLELGDSALYFCASSVVRSYGYTFGSGTRLTVV.

This clonotype has more than one count but fewer than ten. The genes are TRBV28 and TRBJ2-6; the D gene is possibly TRBD2 (6 bases). The CDR3 extends over 16 amino acids. Trimming pared 0 bases from V and 0 bases from J, leaving 6 bases between. CDR1 and CDR2 from the germline V gene are MDHEN and SYDVKM. The CDR3 here is CASSLWTSSGANVLTF. The DNA of the CDR3 is TGTGCCAGCAGTTTATGGACTAGCTCTGGGGCCAACGTCCTGACTTTC.

The chain has TRBV4-2 and TRBJ2-7; TRBD2 matches at 14 bases. CDR3 size: 16 residues. Germline trimming cut 0 bases from V and 10 bases from J; bases unmatched to any gene: 8. The germline V gene has CDR1 LGHNA and CDR2 YNFKEQ. The CDR3 DNA is TGTGCCAGCAGCCAAGATGGGACTAGCGGGAGAGAGTCCCAGTACTTC. It translates to CASSQDGTSGRESQYF.

The CDR3 region is CASSLVPDYEQYF. The CDR3 region has the DNA TGTGCCAGCAGCTTAGTGCCGGACTACGAGCAGTACTTC. The rearrangement uses TRBV7-2 and TRBJ2-7; no firm D call. V lost 1 base, J lost 3 bases, and 7 bases lay in between. The germline V gene has CDR1 SGHTA and CDR2 FQGNSA. The CDR3 covers 13 residues.

Only a few counts were recorded for this clonotype. The V call is TRBV28, the J call TRBJ2-1; 9 bases line up with TRBD2. The germline gives CDR1 MDHEN, CDR2 SYDVKM. The CDR3 extends over 17 amino acids. V lost 2 bases, J lost 4 bases, and 9 bases stayed unmatched. The CDR3 reads CASSLGLLLAGYNEQFF. DNA for the CDR3: TGTGCCAGCAGTTTAGGATTGCTACTAGCGGGTTACAATGAGCAGTTCTTC.

This chain links TRBV28 with TRBJ2-3; 7 nucleotides align to TRBD2. With V trimmed by 6 bases and J by 4 bases, 10 bases remained unmatched. CDR1 is MDHEN, CDR2 SYDVKM, per germline. The CDR3 runs 15 residues. The CDR3 is CASSVTSRRADTQYF. DNA for the CDR3: TGTGCCAGCAGCGTGACTAGCAGGAGAGCAGATACGCAGTATTTT.

This clonotype was recorded once. This chain joins TRBV20-1 and TRBJ2-3, with a possible D match to TRBD1 (6 bases). CDR3 length: 14 residues. Germline V gives CDR1 DFQATT, CDR2 SNEGSKA (reference sequence). Between the trimmed V and J ends, which lost 6 bases and 2 bases, there was a span of 15 bases. This chain's CDR3 is CSAAQQGLTDTQYF. CDR3 in DNA: TGCAGTGCCGCTCAACAGGGCCTCACAGATACGCAGTATTTT.

In its sample, this clonotype was seen a few times. The rearrangement joins TRBV5-1 to TRBJ2-3; 14 bases match TRBD2. The CDR3 sequence is 17 residues long. CDR1 and CDR2 (germline): SGHRS, YFSETQ. After removal of 2 bases from V and 3 bases from J, the junction contained 5 bases not matched to a gene. For the CDR3, the DNA is TGCGCCAGCAGCTTCTCGGGACTAGCGGGGGTGACAGATACGCAGTATTTT. Translation: CASSFSGLAGVTDTQYF.

This clonotype was counted a few times. CDR3 coding DNA: TGCAGTGCTAGAATAGCAGGGACCACTGAAGCTTTCTTT. Translated, it gives CSARIAGTTEAFF. This chain uses TRBV20-1 with TRBJ1-1, with a tentative D call TRBD1 (5 bases). Germline CDR1 is DFQATT and CDR2 is SNEGSKA (reference sequence). This CDR3 has 13 residues. V was trimmed by 2 bases and J by 4 bases, leaving 11 bases between them.

The chain has TRBV3-1 and TRBJ2-7; TRBD2 aligns across 11 bases. Germline V gene data show CDR1 as LGHDT and CDR2 as YNNKEL (reference sequence). V lost 0 bases, J lost 2 bases, and 6 bases stayed unmatched. The CDR3 length is 17 residues. CDR3 nucleotide sequence: TGTGCCAGCAGCCAAGAGACTAGCGGGAACCTTCCCTACGAGCAGTACTTC. Translating gives CASSQETSGNLPYEQYF.

The chain employs TRBV20-1 and TRBJ2-2; weak D call: TRBD2 (6 bases). The germline CDR1 and CDR2 sequences are DFQATT and SNEGSKA (reference sequence). The V and J ends lost 6 bases and 5 bases respectively, with 19 bases between them. CDR3 length: 15 amino acids. As DNA, the CDR3 is TGCAGTGCCATCCCGGAGGGCGGCTTGACCGGGGAGCTGTTTTTT. It encodes CSAIPEGGLTGELFF.

Ten or more counts support this clonotype. V usage is TRBV20-1 and J usage is TRBJ2-3, with D hard to call. This CDR3 has 15 residues. Between the trimmed V and J ends, which lost 0 bases and 0 bases, there was a span of 10 bases. Per germline, CDR1 DFQATT and CDR2 SNEGSKA (reference sequence). Here the CDR3 DNA reads TGCAGTGCTAGAGACCTAGTGACTAGCACAGATACGCAGTATTTT. Its protein is CSARDLVTSTDTQYF.

This clonotype turned up a few times. The rearrangement uses TRBV5-1 and TRBJ1-2; D gene uncertain. Trimming took off 0 bases at V and 0 bases at J, with 6 bases between the two ends. Germline V gene lookup returns CDR1 SGHRS and CDR2 YFSETQ. The CDR3 is 14 residues long. CDR3 in amino acids: CASSLDKTNYGYTF. The CDR3 DNA sequence: TGCGCCAGCAGCTTGGACAAAACTAACTATGGCTACACCTTC.

This clonotype turned up a few times. As DNA, the CDR3 is TGTGCCAGCAGCTCCGGACAGGGGACCTACAATGAGCAGTTCTTC. It encodes CASSSGQGTYNEQFF. This rearrangement joins TRBV7-9 to TRBJ2-1, with 9 bases aligning to TRBD1. V dropped 4 bases and J dropped 2; count of bases not matched to a gene: 3. There are 15 residues in the CDR3. The germline gives CDR1 SEHNR, CDR2 FQNEAQ (reference sequence).

V usage is TRBV4-3 and J usage is TRBJ2-7; D uncertain. In germline, CDR1 is LGHNA, CDR2 YSLEER. V was clipped by 0 bases and J by 8 bases, with 17 bases between them. The CDR3 totals 15 residues. The CDR3: CASSQDMGLPTKQYF. In DNA form, the CDR3 reads TGCGCCAGCAGCCAAGATATGGGGTTACCTACGAAGCAGTACTTC.

This clonotype was recorded a few times. The chain uses TRBV12-5 and TRBJ2-1; 10 positions match TRBD2. This CDR3 region has 16 residues. In germline, CDR1 is LGHNT, CDR2 FRNRAP. Trimming removed 0 bases from V and 6 bases from J; junction bases left unmatched: 5. The CDR3 sequence: CASGLVSGRYPNEQFF. DNA of the CDR3: TGTGCTAGTGGTTTGGTTAGCGGGAGGTACCCCAATGAGCAGTTCTTC.

This chain connects TRBV12-3 or TRBV12-4 to TRBJ2-5; possible D gene TRBD2, 6 bases. This CDR3 is built from 12 residues. Trimming left V 4 bases short and J 11 bases short, with 14 bases between. In nucleotides, the CDR3 is TGTGCCAGCAGTTCGACGCGGGATGAGCAGTACTTC. Encoded protein: CASSSTRDEQYF.

The chain recombines TRBV11-3 with TRBJ2-1; D gene uncertain. The closer fit of TRBJ2-7 to the DNA end suggests the J call may be wrong. Germline values: CDR1 SGHNT, CDR2 YENEEA. CDR3 length equals 14 residues. CDR3 in amino acids: CASSLRGNYNEQYF. DNA of the CDR3: TGTGCCAGCAGCTTAAGAGGAAATTACAATGAGCAGTACTTC.